These 16 T cell receptor beta chains were all obtained from the same sample, sequenced in a study of blood T cell repertoires in COVID-19. Assay used: immunoSEQ multiplex PCR; TCRdb lists only in-frame clones, some missing. The sample includes over 200,000 clones, 80% to 90% of them seen just once. Sequencing was carried out using PBMCs or T cells enriched from blood (not recorded which). The receptors were sampled from a man aged 18 to 35 with acute COVID-19.

This clone was picked up one time. The chain carries TRBV4-3 and TRBJ1-3; tentative D call: TRBD1 (5 bases). V lost 4 bases to trimming and J lost 0 bases, with 10 bases between them. Germline CDR1 is LGHNA and CDR2 is YSLEER. This CDR3 is built from 15 residues. The CDR3 reads CASSPAGGSGNTIYF. The CDR3 bases are TGCGCCAGCAGCCCCGCGGGGGGCTCTGGAAACACCATATATTTT.

CDR3 region: CASTKGMGDTEAFF. CDR3 DNA: TGTGCCAGCACGAAGGGGATGGGCGACACTGAAGCTTTCTTT. The V gene is TRBV25-1, the J gene TRBJ1-1, with D perhaps matching TRBD1 (5 bases). This CDR3 comprises 14 residues. Germline lookup yields CDR1 MGHDK and CDR2 SYGVNS. The ends were cut back, 7 bases at V and 3 bases at J, with 15 bases in the middle. Looking up the rest from reference TRBV25-1 and TRBJ1-1 gives the full variable domain: EADIYQTPRYLVIGTGKKITLECSQTMGHDKMYWYQQDPGMELHLIHYSYGVNSTEKGDLSSESTVSRIRTEHFPLTLESARPSHTSQYLCASTKGMGDTEAFFGQGTRLTVV.

J is TRBJ2-2 and V is TRBV7-2; TRBD2 matches 13 bases. Germline trimming cut 4 bases from V and 1 base from J; bases unmatched to any gene: 6. The CDR3 has 18 amino acids. Germline CDR1 reads SGHTA; CDR2 reads FQGNSA. Written as DNA, the CDR3 is TGTGCCAGCAGCTCCGGACTAGCGGGAGCGATGAACACCGGGGAGCTGTTTTTT. As protein: CASSSGLAGAMNTGELFF.

This clone was observed a single time. The chain has TRBV11-2 and TRBJ2-3, with D maybe TRBD1 (5 bases). V lost 5 bases and J 0 bases, leaving 18 bases between the germline ends. The CDR3 is 17 residues long. Germline V gene sequence: CDR1 SGHAT, CDR2 FQNNGV. The CDR3 DNA follows: TGTGCCAGCAGCGGGGCTGGAGAATTCTCTAGCACAGATACGCAGTATTTT. This codes for CASSGAGEFSSTDTQYF.

This sequence joins TRBV10-3 and TRBJ2-7, with 10 nucleotides matching TRBD1. V lost 3 bases and J lost 2; bases outside the gene matches: 10. Germline V gene data show CDR1 as ENHRY and CDR2 as SYGVKD. The CDR3 is 17 amino acids. The CDR3 region has the DNA TGTGCCATCAGTGAACCTTCGGGACAGGGGCCTACCTACGAGCAGTACTTC. It translates to CAISEPSGQGPTYEQYF.

The chain uses TRBV7-9 and TRBJ2-1; D might be TRBD2 (6 bases). Trimming pared 3 bases from V and 3 bases from J, leaving 12 bases between. Germline CDR1 reads SEHNR; CDR2 reads FQNEAQ (reference sequence). CDR3 length: 15 residues. CDR3 residues: CASSLGLLLYNEQFF. The CDR3 region has the DNA TGTGCCAGCAGCTTGGGACTTCTACTCTACAATGAGCAGTTCTTC.

The CDR3 DNA is TGTGCCAGCAGCACACAGGGATCCTATAATTCACCCCTCCACTTT. Its protein is CASSTQGSYNSPLHF. This rearrangement joins TRBV7-9 to TRBJ1-6; D may be TRBD1 (6 bases). The V gene's germline CDR1 is SEHNR and CDR2 FQNEAQ (reference sequence). With 5 bases removed from V and 1 base from J, the gap between germline ends came to 9 bases. The CDR3 is made up of 15 amino acids.

The chain joins TRBV4-3 to TRBJ1-1; D call uncertain. V lost 4 bases to trimming and J lost 1 base, with 10 bases between them. The CDR3 covers 14 residues. Germline CDR1 LGHNA, CDR2 YSLEER. The CDR3 sequence is CASSPSAENTEAFF. CDR3 DNA sequence: TGCGCCAGCAGCCCCTCGGCGGAGAACACTGAAGCTTTCTTT.

The V call is TRBV9, the J call TRBJ2-3, with TRBD2 matching over 9 bases. Germline V gene lookup returns CDR1 SGDLS and CDR2 YYNGEE. This CDR3 comprises 15 residues. The J segment lost 5 bases and the V segment lost 0 bases, leaving 4 bases of the junction unmatched. CDR3 in amino acids: CASSVASGIGDTQYF. CDR3 in DNA: TGTGCCAGCAGCGTAGCTAGCGGGATTGGAGATACGCAGTATTTT.

This clone was detected a few times. This chain links TRBV6-4 with TRBJ2-3; 8 positions agree with TRBD1. CDR1 is MRHNA, CDR2 SNTAGT, per germline. The CDR3 contains 15 residues. J gave up 4 bases and V 0 bases, and 3 bases lay outside the gene matches. Here the CDR3 reads CASSDSDRAPDTQYF. The CDR3 DNA reads TGTGCCAGCAGTGACTCGGACAGGGCTCCAGATACGCAGTATTTT.

The V gene is TRBV30, the J gene TRBJ2-5; 11 bases fit TRBD1. Germline CDR1 is GTSNPN and CDR2 is SVGIG (reference sequence). V shed 0 bases, J shed 5 bases, and the junction held 2 bases outside the gene matches. CDR3 length: 14 amino acids. Here the CDR3 DNA reads TGTGCCTGGAGTGTTGGACAGGGGGCGGAGACCCAGTACTTC. Amino acid sequence: CAWSVGQGAETQYF.

The V and J genes are TRBV9 and TRBJ2-3; TRBD2 matches 10 bases. Germline assignment: CDR1 SGDLS and CDR2 YYNGEE. The V segment lost 3 bases and the J segment 1 base; nucleotides outside the gene matches: 2. The CDR3 is 15 amino acids. DNA for the CDR3: TGTGCCAGCAGCGCCGGGACTAGCGGCACAGATACGCAGTATTTT. Translation gives CASSAGTSGTDTQYF.

J is TRBJ2-7 and V is TRBV5-1; 8 nucleotides align to TRBD1. Unmatched junction bases numbered 8, after V lost 4 bases and J lost 2 bases. Per the germline V gene, CDR1 is SGHRS and CDR2 is YFSETQ. The CDR3 has 15 amino acids. The CDR3 DNA is TGCGCCAGCAGCCAAGGGACAGGCGGAACCTACGAGCAGTACTTC. It is translated as CASSQGTGGTYEQYF.

The chain employs TRBV11-3 and TRBJ2-2; 7 nucleotides line up with TRBD2. CDR3 length equals 14 residues. J gave up 5 bases and V 5 bases, and 5 bases lay outside the gene matches. Germline V lookup: CDR1 SGHNT, CDR2 YENEEA. The DNA for the CDR3 is TGTGCCAGCAGCCCATGGGGAGGGACCGGGGAGCTGTTTTTT. It specifies CASSPWGGTGELFF.

V is TRBV4-1 and J is TRBJ2-7, with a weak D call TRBD2 (6 bases). V was trimmed by 1 base and J by 4 bases, leaving 11 bases between them. CDR3 size: 14 residues. Germline CDR1 and CDR2: MGHRA and YSYEKL. CDR3 loop: CASSQGIAVYEQYF. The CDR3 DNA reads as TGCGCCAGCAGCCAAGGGATAGCGGTGTACGAGCAGTACTTC.

V usage is TRBV19 and J usage is TRBJ1-5, with 7 bases lining up with TRBD1. The CDR3 length is 17 residues. The germline CDR1 and CDR2 sequences are LNHDA and SQIVND (reference sequence). The V and J ends lost 3 bases and 0 bases, in that order; junction bases with no gene match: 8. CDR3 region: CASSIGQVINSNQPQHF. CDR3 DNA: TGTGCCAGTAGTATCGGACAGGTGATTAATAGCAATCAGCCCCAGCATTTT. The entire variable domain, with the rest obtained from reference TRBV19 and TRBJ1-5, is as follows: DGGITQSPKYLFRKEGQNVTLSCEQNLNHDAMYWYRQDPGQGLRLIYYSQIVNDFQKGDIAEGYSVSREKKESFPLTVTSAQKNPTAFYLCASSIGQVINSNQPQHFGDGTRLSIL.